The 21 T cell receptor beta chains below were found in one sample sequenced in a study of OX40 agonist ivuxolimab in advanced cancers. Library preparation employed the immunoSEQ multiplex PCR assay. TCRdb took over this immuneACCESS table, retaining in-frame rearrangements with V and J assigned. Such tables are incomplete; in checked studies, under half of the missing clones stem from an unresolved V gene, and the remainder is unexplained. The table for this sample lists under 35,000 clones; under 80% of them were counted only once. Of the sample, approximately 10% is held by the ten largest clones. Material: CD4+ or CD8+ T cells sorted from blood, obtained in a trial of the OX40 agonist ivuxolimab. The receptors originated from an adult with an advanced solid tumor such as melanoma, head and neck, liver or kidney cancer.

The chain employs TRBV5-1 and TRBJ1-1; a possible D gene is TRBD1 (6 bases). Germline CDR1 reads SGHRS; CDR2 reads YFSETQ. V was clipped by 5 bases and J by 0 bases, with 14 bases between them. The CDR3 runs to 15 residues. The CDR3 DNA is TGCGCCAGCAGTGTTCAGGGGTCTGTGAACACTGAAGCTTTCTTT. It specifies CASSVQGSVNTEAFF.

The V call is TRBV6-1, the J call TRBJ2-3; 10 bases match TRBD1. Trimming took 5 bases from V and 0 from J; bases not matched to a gene: 2. The CDR3 is 15 amino acids. Germline assignment: CDR1 MNHNS and CDR2 SASEGT. CDR3 protein: CASSWDRGSTDTQYF. CDR3 sequence (DNA): TGTGCCAGCAGTTGGGACAGGGGCAGCACAGATACGCAGTATTTT.

The chain recombines TRBV14 with TRBJ1-1; 7 positions match TRBD1. V trimming: 4 bases; J trimming: 1 base; junction bases outside the gene matches: 3. This CDR3 contains 14 residues. Germline CDR1 SGHDN, CDR2 FVKESK. DNA of the CDR3: TGTGCCAGCAGCCCCCGACAGGGGAACACTGAAGCTTTCTTT. Amino acids: CASSPRQGNTEAFF.

The chain joins TRBV28 to TRBJ1-1; D possibly corresponds to TRBD1 (6 bases). Germline V CDR1 and CDR2: MDHEN, SYDVKM. The CDR3 contains 15 residues. V shed 10 bases and J shed 4 bases, with 22 bases lying between them. The CDR3 nucleotides are TGTGCCACTGGCCGGGGGGGGGCCGGAAGCACTGAAGCTTTCTTT. Translation gives CATGRGGAGSTEAFF. Looking up the rest from reference TRBV28 and TRBJ1-1 gives the full variable domain: DVKVTQSSRYLVKRTGEKVFLECVQDMDHENMFWYRQDPGLGLRLIYFSYDVKMKEKGDIPEGYSVSREKKERFSLILESASTNQTSMYLCATGRGGAGSTEAFFGQGTRLTVV.

This clone showed up just a few times. The chain recombines TRBV29-1 with TRBJ1-1, with 7 bases lining up with TRBD1. The CDR3 spans 13 residues. The germline gives CDR1 SQVTM, CDR2 ANQGSEA. Trimming at V came to 6 bases and at J to 0 bases, leaving 4 bases not matched to a gene. The CDR3 loop reads CSVGGQLNTEAFF. CDR3 bases: TGCAGCGTCGGGGGACAGCTGAACACTGAAGCTTTCTTT.

The rearrangement links TRBV5-6 to TRBJ2-7; D is unclear. The CDR3 spans 13 residues. The germline V and J ends were trimmed by 4 bases and 5 bases, with 13 bases remaining between them. Germline V gene data show CDR1 as SGHDT and CDR2 as YYEEEE. The CDR3 nucleotides are TGTGCCAGCAGCCTTGGCCCAGGTAACGAGCAGTACTTC. Translating it yields CASSLGPGNEQYF.

V usage is TRBV30 and J usage is TRBJ1-6; tentatively, D is TRBD1 (5 bases). The CDR3 length is 13 residues. Germline V gene sequence: CDR1 GTSNPN, CDR2 SVGIG (reference sequence). V lost 7 bases, J lost 9 bases, and 16 bases lay in between. CDR3 residues: CALSSGASSPLHF. In DNA, the CDR3 is TGTGCCTTGTCCAGTGGGGCAAGTTCACCCCTCCACTTT.

In its sample, this clone was seen a few times. The chain employs TRBV10-3 and TRBJ1-2, with D possibly matching TRBD1 (5 bases). This CDR3 region has 12 residues. The ends were cut back, 10 bases at V and 7 bases at J, with 16 bases in the middle. Germline V gene data show CDR1 as ENHRY and CDR2 as SYGVKD. The CDR3 loop is CATAGGIGGYTF. CDR3 nucleotides: TGTGCCACCGCCGGGGGAATTGGTGGCTACACCTTC.

This sequence joins TRBV7-2 and TRBJ1-2, with 11 bases aligning to TRBD1. CDR3 size: 14 residues. V lost 3 bases and J lost 4; bases outside the gene matches: 1. CDR1 is SGHTA, CDR2 FQGNSA, per germline. Written as DNA, the CDR3 is TGTGCCAGCAGCTTGGACAGGGGGCCCTATGGCTACACCTTC. Protein product: CASSLDRGPYGYTF.

This clone was seen a handful of times. The chain combines TRBV5-4 with TRBJ1-1; 7 bases line up with TRBD1. J gave up 7 bases and V 4 bases, and 7 bases lay outside the gene matches. The length of the CDR3 is 13 residues. Germline V gives CDR1 SGHNT, CDR2 YYREEE (reference sequence). The CDR3 nucleotides read TGTGCCAGCAGCACCGGGACAGCCTTTGAAGCTTTCTTT. It codes for CASSTGTAFEAFF.

Here the CDR3 DNA reads TGTGCCTGGAGTGCTCGGGTAAGCCGGGACAGGGGGTCCGAGCAGTACTTC. Protein sequence: CAWSARVSRDRGSEQYF. The J gene is TRBJ2-7, the V gene TRBV30; TRBD1 aligns across 11 bases. With V trimmed by 1 base and J by 6 bases, 14 bases remained unmatched. Germline V gene data show CDR1 as GTSNPN and CDR2 as SVGIG (reference sequence). The CDR3 spans 17 residues.

This CDR3 reads CASSRQVNEQFF. The CDR3 region has the DNA TGTGCCAGCAGCCGACAGGTCAATGAGCAGTTCTTC. The rearrangement joins TRBV11-3 to TRBJ2-1; tentatively, D is TRBD1 (6 bases). The CDR3 consists of 12 residues. Per the germline V gene, CDR1 is SGHNT and CDR2 is YENEEA. V was pared by 5 bases and J by 6 bases, with 8 bases between.

V gene TRBV7-8 combines with J gene TRBJ1-2; TRBD1 aligns across 9 bases. There are 14 residues in the CDR3. The V gene's germline CDR1 is SGHVS and CDR2 FQNEAQ. The V and J ends lost 4 bases and 7 bases, in that order; junction bases with no gene match: 7. CDR3: CASSYRDRDFGYTF. The CDR3 DNA reads as TGTGCCAGCAGCTACCGGGACAGGGATTTTGGCTACACCTTC.

Only one count was recorded for this clone. The chain joins TRBV6-5 to TRBJ1-1; D unclear. CDR1 and CDR2 (germline): MNHEY, SVGAGI. Trimming removed 5 bases from V and 4 bases from J, with 8 bases in between. This CDR3 has 12 residues. CDR3 bases: TGTGCCAGCAGTGTAGGGCCCACTGAAGCTTTCTTT. Protein: CASSVGPTEAFF.

This clone occurred once. This sequence joins TRBV7-3 and TRBJ1-1; weak D call: TRBD1 (6 bases). Germline CDR1 SGHTA, CDR2 FQGTGA. This CDR3 spans 14 amino acids. Trimming took 3 bases from V and 6 from J, leaving 14 bases between them. In nucleotides, the CDR3 is TGTGCCAGCAGCTTGTCAGGGGACTACCCTGAAGCTTTCTTT. As protein: CASSLSGDYPEAFF.

The chain uses TRBV6-6 and TRBJ2-5; D may be TRBD1 (6 bases). The CDR3 spans 15 residues. Germline CDR1 is MNHNY and CDR2 is SVGAGI (reference sequence). Trimming took 0 bases from V and 7 from J, leaving 15 bases between them. The CDR3: CASSYSGQFKGTQYF. DNA for the CDR3: TGTGCCAGCAGTTACTCCGGACAGTTTAAAGGGACCCAGTACTTC.

The chain employs TRBV6-5 and TRBJ1-1, with 8 bases identical to TRBD1. There are 15 residues in the CDR3. Germline V gene sequence: CDR1 MNHEY, CDR2 SVGAGI. Trimming at V came to 6 bases and at J to 1 base, leaving 7 bases not matched to a gene. For the CDR3, the DNA is TGTGCCAGCAGAATAACAGGGGGAAGGAACACTGAAGCTTTCTTT. Its translation is CASRITGGRNTEAFF.

This clone was found a few times. The chain carries TRBV7-9 and TRBJ1-2; D is ambiguous. Per the germline V gene, CDR1 is SEHNR and CDR2 is FQNEAQ (reference sequence). Trimming stripped 5 bases from V and 6 bases from J, with 10 bases between. The CDR3 is 12 residues long. CDR3 region: CASSLPPDGYTF. The CDR3 coding sequence is TGTGCCAGCAGCCTCCCACCAGATGGCTACACCTTC.

This chain's CDR3 is CASSSVWENQPQHF. CDR3 DNA: TGTGCCAGCAGTTCAGTTTGGGAAAATCAGCCCCAGCATTTT. V usage is TRBV27 and J usage is TRBJ1-5; D gene unclear. The germline CDR1 and CDR2 sequences are MNHEY and SMNVEV (reference sequence). V lost 4 bases and J lost 4, with 11 bases in between. The CDR3 consists of 14 residues.

The V call is TRBV6-1, the J call TRBJ1-5; D gene ambiguous. Germline V gives CDR1 MNHNS, CDR2 SASEGT. This CDR3 is 13 amino acids long. V lost 7 bases and J lost 0, with 7 bases in between. The CDR3 DNA sequence: TGTGCCAGCAAGCGGACTAGCAATCAGCCCCAGCATTTT. It is translated as CASKRTSNQPQHF.

The chain is built from TRBV11-2 and TRBJ1-1; possible D gene TRBD1, 6 bases. The CDR3 runs 17 residues. Germline lookup yields CDR1 SGHAT and CDR2 FQNNGV. V was pared by 5 bases and J by 0 bases, with 19 bases between. The chain's CDR3 is CASSPGPGQLLNTEAFF. The CDR3 DNA reads TGTGCCAGCAGCCCAGGGCCCGGACAGCTCCTGAACACTGAAGCTTTCTTT.